One sample yielded the 18 T cell receptor beta chains listed below, sequenced in a study of blood T cell repertoires in COVID-19. Method: immunoSEQ multiplex PCR; TCRdb's copy keeps in-frame clones and lacks some. The table includes about 200,000 clones, 86% detected once. Material for sequencing was peripheral blood. These receptors were collected from a woman aged 45 to 65 with COVID-19, enrolled during active disease.

The chain combines TRBV2 with TRBJ2-7, with 7 bases aligning to TRBD1. Trimming removed 6 bases from V and 0 bases from J; junction bases left unmatched: 8. Per the germline V gene, CDR1 is SNHLY and CDR2 is FYNNEI. This CDR3 has 15 amino acids. CDR3 DNA: TGTGCCAGCAGCCAAGACAGGGTGAGCTCCTACGAGCAGTACGTC. Amino acid sequence: CASSQDRVSSYEQYV.

V and J are TRBV5-5 and TRBJ2-3; D is possibly TRBD2 (6 bases). Trimming stripped 4 bases from V and 6 bases from J, with 12 bases between. Germline CDR1 and CDR2: SGHKS and YYEKEE (reference sequence). There are 13 residues in the CDR3. The CDR3 sequence: CASSRGRGDTQYF. The CDR3 nucleotides are TGTGCCAGCAGCCGAGGCCGGGGGGATACGCAGTATTTT. Using reference TRBV5-5 and TRBJ2-3 for the parts outside the CDR3, the full variable domain is DAGVTQSPTHLIKTRGQQVTLRCSPISGHKSVSWYQQVLGQGPQFIFQYYEKEERGRGNFPDRFSARQFPNYSSELNVNALLLGDSALYLCASSRGRGDTQYFGPGTRLTVL.

The chain has TRBV10-2 and TRBJ2-5; 7 bases are a match to TRBD1. CDR3 length: 14 residues. V was clipped by 5 bases and J by 1 base; unmatched bases: 4. The germline V gene has CDR1 WSHSY and CDR2 SAAADI. The CDR3 DNA reads as TGCGCCAGCAGTCTTAGGGGGCCCCAAGAGACCCAGTACTTC. It is translated as CASSLRGPQETQYF.

The rearrangement links TRBV5-1 to TRBJ1-1; 10 bases match TRBD1. The CDR3 runs 16 residues. V lost 6 bases and J lost 5; bases outside the gene matches: 13. The germline CDR1 and CDR2 sequences are SGHRS and YFSETQ. CDR3 DNA sequence: TGCGCCAGCATCCCGGGGACAGGGGTAGAATGGACTGAAGCTTTCTTT. Its protein product is CASIPGTGVEWTEAFF. The full variable domain, in which reference TRBV5-1 and TRBJ1-1 provide the parts outside the CDR3, is KAGVTQTPRYLIKTRGQQVTLSCSPISGHRSVSWYQQTPGQGLQFLFEYFSETQRNKGNFPGRFSGRQFSNSRSEMNVSTLELGDSALYLCASIPGTGVEWTEAFFGQGTRLTVV.

The chain combines TRBV7-3 with TRBJ2-2; D is perhaps TRBD1 (5 bases). Germline assignment: CDR1 SGHTA and CDR2 FQGTGA. Trimming left V 4 bases short and J 0 bases short, with 9 bases between. CDR3 length: 15 amino acids. The CDR3 protein is CASSSRQTNTGELFF. As DNA, the CDR3 is TGTGCCAGCAGCTCCAGACAGACGAACACCGGGGAGCTGTTTTTT.

The chain uses TRBV27 and TRBJ1-1, with D tentatively TRBD1 (5 bases). Trimming removed 10 bases from V and 0 bases from J, with 12 bases in between. CDR3 length: 13 amino acids. In germline, CDR1 is MNHEY, CDR2 SMNVEV (reference sequence). The CDR3 loop is CATAPGLNTEAFF. The CDR3, as DNA: TGTGCCACCGCGCCAGGGCTGAACACTGAAGCTTTCTTT.

A single count supports this clone. The gene calls are TRBV9 and TRBJ2-7; 7 positions agree with TRBD1. This CDR3 region has 15 residues. Germline V gene data show CDR1 as SGDLS and CDR2 as YYNGEE. Germline trimming cut 4 bases from V and 5 bases from J; bases unmatched to any gene: 12. CDR3 sequence: CASSRTGDNLNEQYF. Here the CDR3 DNA reads TGTGCCAGCAGCCGAACAGGGGACAATCTCAACGAGCAGTACTTC.

The chain couples TRBV4-3 to TRBJ2-7; 7 bases align to TRBD1. V lost 4 bases, J lost 6 bases, and 6 bases stayed unmatched. This CDR3 has 13 amino acids. Germline assignment: CDR1 LGHNA and CDR2 YSLEER. The CDR3 loop is CASSRSGDSEQYF. DNA for the CDR3: TGCGCCAGCAGCCGATCAGGGGACAGCGAGCAGTACTTC.

The rearrangement joins TRBV19 to TRBJ2-7; 12 bases are shared with TRBD1. Germline V gene sequence: CDR1 LNHDA, CDR2 SQIVND (reference sequence). There are 15 residues in the CDR3. The ends lost 3 bases at V and 3 bases at J; junction bases unmatched: 3. The CDR3 DNA sequence: TGTGCCAGTAGTATCGGGACAGGGGGCCGCTACGAGCAGTACGTC. This translates into CASSIGTGGRYEQYV.

The CDR3 loop is CASSLLTGSGYTF. DNA of the CDR3: TGCGCCAGCAGCTTGCTAACGGGGAGCGGCTACACCTTC. The rearrangement links TRBV5-1 to TRBJ1-2; D gene unclear. The CDR3 totals 13 residues. Germline V gene data show CDR1 as SGHRS and CDR2 as YFSETQ. V shed 1 base and J shed 8 bases, with 12 bases lying between them.

The chain employs TRBV5-1 and TRBJ2-1; no clear D gene. This CDR3 contains 15 residues. Trimming shortened V by 0 bases and J by 2 bases, and 9 bases separated the two germline ends. Germline-derived CDR1 and CDR2 are SGHRS and YFSETQ. CDR3 loop: CASSLGQDPYNEQFF. As DNA, the CDR3 is TGCGCCAGCAGCTTGGGGCAGGATCCCTACAATGAGCAGTTCTTC.

The chain uses TRBV5-1 and TRBJ1-1; D remains ambiguous. Germline V CDR1 and CDR2: SGHRS, YFSETQ. The CDR3 loop spans 13 amino acids. Trimming stripped 2 bases from V and 3 bases from J, with 8 bases between. CDR3 in DNA: TGCGCCAGCAGCTTAACAGTTGACACTGAAGCTTTCTTT. Its protein is CASSLTVDTEAFF.

This chain links TRBV3-1 (or the pseudogene TRBV3-2) with TRBJ1-2; no clear D. The CDR3 totals 13 residues. The V end was cut by 2 bases, the J end by 5 bases, with 9 bases between. Germline V gene lookup returns CDR1 LGHDT and CDR2 YNNKEL (reference sequence). The CDR3 nucleotides read TGTGCCAGCAGCCAAACAGAGGGATATGGCTACACCTTC. Its protein product is CASSQTEGYGYTF.

For the CDR3, the DNA is TGTGCCAGAGTAGGGCTGGGAATGGGGGCGAACACTGAAGCTTTCTTT. Protein: CARVGLGMGANTEAFF. The chain employs TRBV11-2 and TRBJ1-1, with D possibly being TRBD1 (6 bases). Looked up from germline, CDR1 is SGHAT and CDR2 is FQNNGV. The CDR3 runs to 16 residues. V lost 9 bases and J 1 base, leaving 21 bases between the germline ends. Full variable domain (remainder filled in from reference TRBV11-2 and TRBJ1-1): EAGVAQSPRYKIIEKRQSVAFWCNPISGHATLYWYQQILGQGPKLLIQFQNNGVVDDSQLPKDRFSAERLKGVDSTLKIQPAKLEDSAVYLCARVGLGMGANTEAFFGQGTRLTVV.

The chain links TRBV4-1 to TRBJ2-1; a possible D gene is TRBD1 (5 bases). Germline V CDR1 and CDR2: MGHRA, YSYEKL. Trimming stripped 4 bases from V and 0 bases from J, with 13 bases between. This CDR3 has 16 amino acids. In DNA, the CDR3 is TGCGCCAGCAGCCCCCAGGACAAAAGCTCCTACAATGAGCAGTTCTTC. Residues: CASSPQDKSSYNEQFF.

The chain is built from TRBV29-1 and TRBJ1-6; TRBD1 might be the D (5 bases). The V gene's germline CDR1 is SQVTM and CDR2 ANQGSEA. The V end was cut by 8 bases, the J end by 7 bases, with 15 bases between. The CDR3 length is 13 residues. This CDR3 reads CSPSGQENSPLHF. CDR3 sequence (DNA): TGCAGCCCTTCAGGGCAGGAAAATTCACCCCTCCACTTT.

The J gene is TRBJ1-5, the V gene TRBV5-6; 12 positions agree with TRBD1. This CDR3 region has 15 residues. The germline V gene has CDR1 SGHDT and CDR2 YYEEEE. The V and J ends lost 4 bases and 7 bases, in that order; junction bases with no gene match: 6. CDR3 amino acids: CASSTPGQGAQPQHF. The CDR3 nucleotides read TGTGCCAGCAGCACTCCGGGACAGGGGGCCCAGCCCCAGCATTTT.

This rearrangement joins TRBV2 to TRBJ2-5, with 7 bases that match TRBD1. Germline V lookup: CDR1 SNHLY, CDR2 FYNNEI. V shed 6 bases, J shed 5 bases, and the junction held 12 bases outside the gene matches. The CDR3 spans 15 residues. CDR3 DNA sequence: TGTGCCAGCAGCCCCGAGACAGGGCAGGGGGAGACCCAGTACTTC. Its protein product is CASSPETGQGETQYF.